The 15 T cell receptor beta chains reported below all come from one sample, sequenced in a study of blood T cell repertoires in COVID-19. Some clones are missing from TCRdb's copy, which holds only in-frame ones; the method was immunoSEQ multiplex PCR. The repertoire holds around 89,000 clones, with around 88% as singletons. Sequencing was performed on peripheral blood. These receptors were obtained from a man in his 60s with acute or convalescent COVID-19.

This chain connects TRBV30 to TRBJ1-1, with D perhaps TRBD1 (6 bases). The CDR3 loop spans 13 amino acids. Per germline, CDR1 GTSNPN and CDR2 SVGIG (reference sequence). Trimming took 5 bases from V and 1 from J, leaving 11 bases between them. CDR3 bases: TGTGCCTGGCGAAGGGGGGGGAACACTGAAGCTTTCTTT. It translates to CAWRRGGNTEAFF.

The table lists this clone with a count of one. This chain connects TRBV27 to TRBJ1-5; D might be TRBD1 (6 bases). This CDR3 comprises 13 residues. Trimming took off 6 bases at V and 4 bases at J, with 10 bases between the two ends. Looked up from germline, CDR1 is MNHEY and CDR2 is SMNVEV (reference sequence). The CDR3 protein is CASSYRENQPQHF. CDR3 bases: TGTGCCAGCAGCTACAGGGAGAATCAGCCCCAGCATTTT.

The chain employs TRBV10-1 and TRBJ2-1; D perhaps matches TRBD1 (5 bases). Germline V CDR1 and CDR2: WNHNN, SYGVQD (reference sequence). The CDR3 is 15 residues long. Trimming pared 4 bases from V and 5 bases from J, leaving 15 bases between. The chain's CDR3 is CASSAQTGFDNEQFF. DNA for the CDR3: TGCGCCAGCAGTGCCCAAACAGGATTTGACAATGAGCAGTTCTTC.

The rearrangement links TRBV7-9 to TRBJ1-3; no reliable D call. Trimming removed 3 bases from V and 4 bases from J, with 10 bases in between. There are 14 residues in the CDR3. CDR1 SEHNR and CDR2 FQNEAQ come from the germline V gene (reference sequence). The CDR3 bases are TGTGCCAGCAGCTTCCGTATGGCCGGAAACACCATATATTTT. Protein: CASSFRMAGNTIYF.

The chain joins TRBV9 to TRBJ2-5; 12 nucleotides match TRBD2. J lost 1 base, V lost 4 bases, and 8 bases had no gene match. There are 17 residues in the CDR3. From germline, CDR1 is SGDLS and CDR2 YYNGEE. This CDR3 reads CASSISLAGGSQETQYF. The CDR3 DNA sequence: TGTGCCAGCAGCATATCCCTAGCGGGAGGGAGCCAAGAGACCCAGTACTTC.

The chain recombines TRBV7-2 with TRBJ2-7; TRBD1 aligns across 10 bases. The germline gives CDR1 SGHTA, CDR2 FQGNSA. This CDR3 contains 14 residues. Losses at the gene ends were 5 bases for V and 9 bases for J; bases not matched to a gene: 10. The CDR3 here is CASSETGGKTGQYF. For the CDR3, the DNA is TGTGCCAGCAGCGAGACAGGGGGCAAAACGGGGCAGTACTTC. The variable domain in full, completed from reference TRBV7-2 and TRBJ2-7, reads GAGVSQSPSNKVTEKGKDVELRCDPISGHTALYWYRQSLGQGLEFLIYFQGNSAPDKSGLPSDRFSAERTGGSVSTLTIQRTQQEDSAVYLCASSETGGKTGQYFGPGTRLTVT.

This chain joins TRBV29-1 and TRBJ2-7, with D possibly being TRBD1 (6 bases). Trimming took 4 bases from V and 3 from J, leaving 10 bases between them. CDR3 length equals 12 residues. Germline CDR1 reads SQVTM; CDR2 reads ANQGSEA. As DNA, the CDR3 is TGCAGCGTTGGGGACACACACTACGAGCAGTACTTC. As protein: CSVGDTHYEQYF.

The chain joins TRBV5-1 to TRBJ1-2; perhaps TRBD1 as D (6 bases). This CDR3 is 17 amino acids long. V was cut by 0 bases and J by 0 bases, with 15 bases left in between. The V gene's germline CDR1 is SGHRS and CDR2 YFSETQ. CDR3 nucleotides: TGCGCCAGCAGCTTGGCCGGAATGCCAGGGGCTAACTATGGCTACACCTTC. It translates to CASSLAGMPGANYGYTF.

The chain combines TRBV30 with TRBJ1-2; D gene uncertain. The CDR3 sequence is 14 residues long. V lost 0 bases and J lost 8, with 16 bases in between. Germline V gives CDR1 GTSNPN, CDR2 SVGIG (reference sequence). The DNA of the CDR3 is TGTGCCTGGAGTGTACGGGGTGTGCAAAAAGGCTACACCTTC. This translates into CAWSVRGVQKGYTF.

With respect to this clone: An end of the junction differs from the germline gene, which may be a read error. The chain has TRBV12-3 or TRBV12-4 and TRBJ1-2, with D unresolved. CDR3 length equals 12 residues. The CDR3 reads CASSSTPGYSFF. CDR3 coding DNA: TGTGCCAGCAGTTCTACCCCCGGGTATTCCTTCTTC.

The chain uses TRBV12-3 or TRBV12-4 and TRBJ2-7; 13 bases fit TRBD2. V shed 10 bases and J 4 bases; nucleotides not matched to a gene: 4. CDR3 length: 13 residues. The CDR3, as DNA: TGTGCCATCCGGACTAGCGGGAGTTACGAGCAGTACTTC. It yields the protein CAIRTSGSYEQYF.

This chain uses TRBV29-1 with TRBJ2-7; tentative D call: TRBD1 (5 bases). The germline CDR1 and CDR2 sequences are SQVTM and ANQGSEA. The length of the CDR3 is 14 residues. V dropped 5 bases and J dropped 0 bases, with 14 bases sitting between them. CDR3 bases: TGCAGCGTTCTCACTCAGGGTAACTCCTACGAGCAGTACTTC. Amino acid sequence: CSVLTQGNSYEQYF.

The genes are TRBV10-1 and TRBJ2-1; 9 bases fit TRBD2. The V and J ends lost 6 bases and 9 bases, in that order; junction bases with no gene match: 12. This CDR3 is 15 amino acids long. Per germline, CDR1 WNHNN and CDR2 SYGVQD (reference sequence). The CDR3 DNA reads as TGCGCCAGCAGCGTTTCAGCGGGGGGATTCGGTGAGCAGTTCTTC. It is translated as CASSVSAGGFGEQFF.

The chain joins TRBV19 to TRBJ2-2, with 9 bases matching TRBD2. Germline CDR1 LNHDA, CDR2 SQIVND (reference sequence). The CDR3 covers 14 residues. The V and J ends lost 5 bases and 5 bases, in that order; junction bases with no gene match: 3. CDR3 DNA: TGTGCCAGTAGTTTGCTAGCGGGAACCGGGGAGCTGTTTTTT. This translates into CASSLLAGTGELFF.

The chain combines TRBV18 with TRBJ1-3; TRBD1 agrees at 7 bases. The germline CDR1 and CDR2 sequences are KGHSH and LQKENI. V lost 3 bases, J lost 0 bases, and 5 bases stayed unmatched. The CDR3 sequence is 16 residues long. The CDR3 coding sequence is TGTGCCAGCTCACCGGGGACAGCCAACTCTGGAAACACCATATATTTT. Its translation is CASSPGTANSGNTIYF.